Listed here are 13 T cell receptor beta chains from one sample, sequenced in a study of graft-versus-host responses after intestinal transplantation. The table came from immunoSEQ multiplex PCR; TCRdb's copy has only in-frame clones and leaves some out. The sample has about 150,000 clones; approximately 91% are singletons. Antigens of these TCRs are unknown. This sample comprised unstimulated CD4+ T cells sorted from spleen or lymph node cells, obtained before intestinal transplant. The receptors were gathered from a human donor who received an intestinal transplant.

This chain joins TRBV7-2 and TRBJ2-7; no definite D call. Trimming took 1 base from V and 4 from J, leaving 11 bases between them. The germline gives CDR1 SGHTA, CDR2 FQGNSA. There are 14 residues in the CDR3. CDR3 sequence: CASSLDPGRYEQYF. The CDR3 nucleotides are TGTGCCAGCAGCTTAGATCCAGGAAGGTACGAGCAGTACTTC.

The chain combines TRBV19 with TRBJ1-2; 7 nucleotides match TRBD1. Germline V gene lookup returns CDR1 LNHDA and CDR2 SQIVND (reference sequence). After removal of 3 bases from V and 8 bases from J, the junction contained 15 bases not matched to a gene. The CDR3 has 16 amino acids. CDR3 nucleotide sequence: TGTGCCAGTAGTATCGGGACAGCACCCAGAAAAGGGGGCTACACCTTC. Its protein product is CASSIGTAPRKGGYTF. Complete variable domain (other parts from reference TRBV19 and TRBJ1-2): DGGITQSPKYLFRKEGQNVTLSCEQNLNHDAMYWYRQDPGQGLRLIYYSQIVNDFQKGDIAEGYSVSREKKESFPLTVTSAQKNPTAFYLCASSIGTAPRKGGYTFGSGTRLTVV.

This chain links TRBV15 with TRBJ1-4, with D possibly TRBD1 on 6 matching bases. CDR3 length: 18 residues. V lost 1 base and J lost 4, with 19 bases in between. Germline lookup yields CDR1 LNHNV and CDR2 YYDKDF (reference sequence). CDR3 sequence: CATSRGGLAGAVNEKLFF. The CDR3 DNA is TGTGCCACCAGCAGAGGGGGCTTGGCGGGGGCGGTTAATGAAAAACTGTTTTTT.

CDR3 region: CASSLSDGTNSPLHF. CDR3 coding DNA: TGCGCCAGCAGCTTGAGTGACGGGACTAATTCACCCCTCCACTTT. The V gene is TRBV5-1, the J gene TRBJ1-6, with D perhaps TRBD1 (5 bases). CDR3 length equals 15 residues. Trimming took 1 base from V and 6 from J, leaving 11 bases between them. CDR1 and CDR2 (germline): SGHRS, YFSETQ.

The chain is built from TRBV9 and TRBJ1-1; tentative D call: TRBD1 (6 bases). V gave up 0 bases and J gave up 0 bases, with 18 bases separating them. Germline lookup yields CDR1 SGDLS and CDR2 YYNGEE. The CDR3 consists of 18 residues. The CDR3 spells CASSVGPTGPLMNTEAFF. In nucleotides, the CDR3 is TGTGCCAGCAGCGTAGGGCCCACAGGGCCACTTATGAACACTGAAGCTTTCTTT.

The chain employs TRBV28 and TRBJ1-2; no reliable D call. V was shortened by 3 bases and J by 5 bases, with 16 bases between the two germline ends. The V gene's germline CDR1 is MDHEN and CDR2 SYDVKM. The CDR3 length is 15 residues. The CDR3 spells CASSFSGRILYGYTF. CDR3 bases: TGTGCCAGCAGTTTTAGCGGAAGGATTTTGTATGGCTACACCTTC.

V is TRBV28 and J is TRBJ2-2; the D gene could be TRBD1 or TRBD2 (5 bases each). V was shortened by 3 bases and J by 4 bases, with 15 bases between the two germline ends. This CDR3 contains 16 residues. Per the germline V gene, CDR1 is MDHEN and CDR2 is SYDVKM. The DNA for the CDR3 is TGTGCCAGCAGTTTCGGCAGGGTGAGGGGCACCGGGGAGCTGTTTTTT. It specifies CASSFGRVRGTGELFF.

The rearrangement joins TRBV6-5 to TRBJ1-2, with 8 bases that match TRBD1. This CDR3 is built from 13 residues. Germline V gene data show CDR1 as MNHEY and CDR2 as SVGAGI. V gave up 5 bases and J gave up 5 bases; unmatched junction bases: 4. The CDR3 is CASSGGTGYGYTF. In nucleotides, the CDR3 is TGTGCCAGCAGTGGAGGGACAGGATATGGCTACACCTTC.

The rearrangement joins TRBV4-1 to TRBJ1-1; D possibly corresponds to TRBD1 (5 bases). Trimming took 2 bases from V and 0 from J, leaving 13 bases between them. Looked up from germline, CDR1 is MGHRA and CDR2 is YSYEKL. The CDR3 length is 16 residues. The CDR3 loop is CASSQWDGPMNTEAFF. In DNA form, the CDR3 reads TGCGCCAGCAGCCAATGGGACGGACCGATGAACACTGAAGCTTTCTTT.

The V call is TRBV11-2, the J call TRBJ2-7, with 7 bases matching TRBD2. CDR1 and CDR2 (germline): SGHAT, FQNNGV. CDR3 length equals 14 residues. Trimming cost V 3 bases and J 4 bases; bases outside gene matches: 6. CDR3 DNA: TGTGCCAGCAGCTTTGGGGGGGTTCGGTACGAGCAGTACTTC. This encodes CASSFGGVRYEQYF.

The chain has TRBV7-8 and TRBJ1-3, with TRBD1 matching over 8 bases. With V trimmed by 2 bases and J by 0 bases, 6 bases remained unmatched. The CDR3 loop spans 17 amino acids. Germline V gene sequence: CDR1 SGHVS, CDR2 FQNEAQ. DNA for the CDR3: TGTGCCAGCAGCTTACCCTTAACAGGGGGCTCTGGAAACACCATATATTTT. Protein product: CASSLPLTGGSGNTIYF.

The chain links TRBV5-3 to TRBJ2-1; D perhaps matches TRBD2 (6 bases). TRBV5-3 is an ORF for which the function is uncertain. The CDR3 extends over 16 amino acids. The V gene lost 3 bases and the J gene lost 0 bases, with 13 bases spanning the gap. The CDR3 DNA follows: TGTGCCAGAAGCTGGAGGGTGGACCCCTCCTACAATGAGCAGTTCTTC. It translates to CARSWRVDPSYNEQFF.

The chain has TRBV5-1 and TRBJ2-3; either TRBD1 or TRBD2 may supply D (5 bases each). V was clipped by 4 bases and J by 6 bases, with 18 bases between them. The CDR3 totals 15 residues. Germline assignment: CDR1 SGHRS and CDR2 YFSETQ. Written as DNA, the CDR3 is TGCGCCAGCAGCGAGGGGCGGTACCTTGAGGATACGCAGTATTTT. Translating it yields CASSEGRYLEDTQYF.